These T cell receptor beta chains were read from a single sample in a study of OX40 agonist ivuxolimab in advanced cancers. Sequenced by immunoSEQ multiplex PCR; TCRdb stores in-frame clones only, minus some. The profile shows tens of thousands of clones, 90% to 95% of them singletons. The sequences come from CD4+ or CD8+ T cells sorted from blood, collected in a trial of the OX40 agonist ivuxolimab. These TCRs come from an adult with an advanced solid tumor such as melanoma, head and neck, liver or kidney cancer. Both conserved end residues are part of each CDR3. The D gene is left open where the match is weak. Not every row has a clone size; where given, it reads once, few, many or a size class.

V gene	J gene	D gene	clone size	CDR3 DNA	CDR3 protein
TRBV7-9	TRBJ2-1	TRBD2	-	TGTGCCAGCAGCTTAGGGGAGGGACTCCTCGAGCAGTTCTTC	CASSLGEGLLEQFF
TRBV27	TRBJ1-2	-	-	TGTGCCAGCTACACAGGGAATTTCTATGGCTACACCTTC	CASYTGNFYGYTF
TRBV27	TRBJ2-3	TRBD2	-	TGTGCCAGCAGTTTATTGTTGGCGGGAGGTGGCACAGATACGCAGTATTTT	CASSLLLAGGGTDTQYF
TRBV18	TRBJ2-3	-	-	TGTGCCAGCTCACGACCCAGGGTCAGCACAGATACGCAGTATTTT	CASSRPRVSTDTQYF
TRBV5-1	TRBJ2-2	-	-	TGCGCCAGCAGCTTGGTAGAGGGTGCGGACACCGGGGAGCTGTTTTTT	CASSLVEGADTGELFF
TRBV5-1	TRBJ2-1	-	once	TGCGCCAGCGAAACCGGGGCTGAGCAGTTCTTC	CASETGAEQFF
TRBV19	TRBJ1-5	TRBD1	-	TGTGCCAGTCAGGACAGGGGTAGCAATCAGCCCCAGCATTTT	CASQDRGSNQPQHF
TRBV4-3	TRBJ1-2	TRBD1	-	TGCGCCAGCAGCCAGGGGACAGGGGTTCCCGAACCCTATGGCTACACCTTC	CASSQGTGVPEPYGYTF
TRBV7-9	TRBJ2-5	-	-	TGTGCCAGCAGCCCGGACAGTCAAGAGACCCAGTACTTC	CASSPDSQETQYF
TRBV5-1	TRBJ2-2	TRBD1	-	TGCGCCAGCAGCTTCACGGGACAGGCGAACACCGGGGAGCTGTTTTTT	CASSFTGQANTGELFF
TRBV2	TRBJ2-5	TRBD2	-	TGTGCCAGCACCTGGGGACTAGCGGACGCCAAAGACCAAGAGACCCAGTACTTC	CASTWGLADAKDQETQYF
TRBV27	TRBJ2-7	TRBD2	-	TGTGCCAGCAGTTTAGGGATTAGCGGGGGGCCCCCCTACGAGCAGTACTTC	CASSLGISGGPPYEQYF
TRBV4-1	TRBJ2-1	-	-	TGCGCCAGCAGCCAAAGGGGGGGTCTAGGATCCTACAATGAGCAGTTCTTC	CASSQRGGLGSYNEQFF
TRBV6-5	TRBJ2-1	TRBD2	-	TGTGCCAGCAGCATCTCTAGCGGGGGTTACAATGAGCAGTTCTTC	CASSISSGGYNEQFF
TRBV9	TRBJ2-3	TRBD2	once	TGTGCCAGCAGCGTAGAGGGAGGGGGCACAGATACGCAGTATTTT	CASSVEGGGTDTQYF
TRBV14	TRBJ2-7	-	once	TGTGCCAGCAGCCAAGTATTGGGCTACGAGCAGTACTTC	CASSQVLGYEQYF
TRBV19	TRBJ2-3	-	-	TGTGCCAGTAGTCAGGGGCGGACAGATACGCAGTATTTT	CASSQGRTDTQYF
TRBV14	TRBJ1-1	-	-	TGTGCCAGCAGCCCCCCGGGGGGGCTGAACACTGAAGCTTTCTTT	CASSPPGGLNTEAFF
TRBV6-1	TRBJ1-3	-	-	TGTGCCAGCAGTACAGGGCCTGGAAACACCATATATTTT	CASSTGPGNTIYF
TRBV6-6	TRBJ2-1	TRBD1	-	TGTGCCAGCTCGTGGGACAGGGGCGATGAGCAGTTCTTC	CASSWDRGDEQFF
TRBV7-2	TRBJ2-3	-	once	TGTGCCAGCACCCGAGGGGTGGCAGATACGCAGTATTTT	CASTRGVADTQYF
TRBV27	TRBJ2-7	-	-	TGTGCCAGCAGTTTATTCATTTCCTACGAGCAGTACTTC	CASSLFISYEQYF
TRBV4-1	TRBJ2-1	-	-	TGCGCCAGCAGCCAAGCGACAGACTCCTACAATGAGCAGTTCTTC	CASSQATDSYNEQFF
TRBV5-1	TRBJ1-2	-	-	TGCGCCAGCAGACCTCCCGCAGGTGGGGACTACACCTTC	CASRPPAGGDYTF
TRBV21-1	TRBJ2-3	-	once	TGTGCCAGCAGCAAAAATAGGGGGACTAGCGGGAGGCCTCCCGCTAGCACAGATACGCAGTATTTT	CASSKNRGTSGRPPASTDTQYF
TRBV7-9	TRBJ1-4	-	-	TGTGCCAGCAGCTCCAGATACGACTCTGAAAAACTGTTTTTT	CASSSRYDSEKLFF
TRBV11-2	TRBJ2-1	TRBD2	-	TGTGCCAGCAGTCCGGGACTAGACCACAATGAGCAGTTCTTC	CASSPGLDHNEQFF
TRBV29-1	TRBJ2-7	-	-	TGCAGCGTTGAAGAGACAGATTCCTACGAGCAGTACTTC	CSVEETDSYEQYF
TRBV29-1	TRBJ2-7	TRBD2	-	TGCAGCGGAGGAGGGGAGGGAAGGGAGCAGTACTTC	CSGGGEGREQYF
TRBV28	TRBJ1-6	-	-	TGTGCCTCCCAAGGGGGTTTATCCTATAATTCACCCCTCCACTTT	CASQGGLSYNSPLHF
TRBV10-2	TRBJ2-1	-	once	TGCGCCAGCAGTGAGAGGGCGGGATTGGCCGGAGTAGATGAGCAGTTCTTC	CASSERAGLAGVDEQFF
TRBV29-1	TRBJ2-1	TRBD2	-	TGCAGCGGATTGGGACTAACAAACAATGAGCAGTTCTTC	CSGLGLTNNEQFF
TRBV10-3	TRBJ1-1	-	-	TGTGCCATCAGTGAGTTGTCAGAGCTAAGAGGGGGTACTGAAGCTTTCTTT	CAISELSELRGGTEAFF
TRBV2	TRBJ2-1	TRBD2	-	TGTGCCAGCAGTCTTACTAGCGGGATTCATAATGAGCAGTTCTTC	CASSLTSGIHNEQFF
TRBV29-1	TRBJ2-1	TRBD2	-	TGCAGCGTTGAAGGGGTCCTAGCGGGAGAAGTCAATGAGCAGTTCTTC	CSVEGVLAGEVNEQFF
TRBV28	TRBJ1-3	TRBD1	-	TGTGCCAGCAGCTCCTGGGGTGCCGGGACAGACCTAAACACCATATATTTT	CASSSWGAGTDLNTIYF
TRBV19	TRBJ2-3	-	-	TGTGCCAGTAGTATAGCCAGCACAGATACGCAGTATTTT	CASSIASTDTQYF
TRBV9	TRBJ1-3	-	-	TGTGCCAGCAGCGCTACTGACGGGAGGAGGAACACCATATATTTT	CASSATDGRRNTIYF
TRBV10-2	TRBJ2-1	-	-	TGCGCCAGCAGGTCGGACAATGAGCAGTTCTTC	CASRSDNEQFF
TRBV28	TRBJ1-4	-	-	TGTGCCAGCAGTTTGGGAATGGTGGCCGAAAAACTGTTTTTT	CASSLGMVAEKLFF
TRBV7-6	TRBJ2-7	TRBD2	-	TGTGCCAGCAGCTTATTCCGCGGGAGTGTTTACGAGCAGTACTTC	CASSLFRGSVYEQYF
TRBV11-2	TRBJ2-3	-	-	TGTGCCAGCAGCTCCGGGGGGCCAAACACAGATACGCAGTATTTT	CASSSGGPNTDTQYF
TRBV2	TRBJ2-5	-	-	TGTGCCAGCACTTCCCGGACAGCCGAAGAGACCCAGTACTTC	CASTSRTAEETQYF
TRBV4-3	TRBJ2-3	TRBD2	-	TGCGCCAGCAGCCACCTCGGGAGGAGGACAGATACGCAGTATTTT	CASSHLGRRTDTQYF
TRBV5-4	TRBJ2-7	-	-	TGTGCCAGCAGCCCATTCGGGAGCTCCTACGAGCAGTACTTC	CASSPFGSSYEQYF
TRBV28	TRBJ2-7	-	-	TGTGCCAGCAGGTACGGGCCAGGGGGGTACGAGCAGTACTTC	CASRYGPGGYEQYF
TRBV9	TRBJ2-3	TRBD2	-	TGTGCCAGCAGCGTAGCGGGGGGGGGCGCAGATACGCAGTATTTT	CASSVAGGGADTQYF
TRBV9	TRBJ2-1	-	-	TGTGCCAGCAGCGTAGATGTGACTTCGGGCAATGAGCAGTTCTTC	CASSVDVTSGNEQFF